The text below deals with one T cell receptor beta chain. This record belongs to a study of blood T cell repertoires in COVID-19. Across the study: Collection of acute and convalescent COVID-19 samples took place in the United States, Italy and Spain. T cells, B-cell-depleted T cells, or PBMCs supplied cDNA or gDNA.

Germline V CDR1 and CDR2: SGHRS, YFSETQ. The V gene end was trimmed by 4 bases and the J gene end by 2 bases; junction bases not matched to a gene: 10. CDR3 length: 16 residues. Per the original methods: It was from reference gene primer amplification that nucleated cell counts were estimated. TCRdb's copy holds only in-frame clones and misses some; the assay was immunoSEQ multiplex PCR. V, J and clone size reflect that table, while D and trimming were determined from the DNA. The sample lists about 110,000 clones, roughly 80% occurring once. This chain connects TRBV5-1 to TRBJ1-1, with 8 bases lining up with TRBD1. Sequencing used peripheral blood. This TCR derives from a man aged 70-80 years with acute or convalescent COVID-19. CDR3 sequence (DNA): TGCGCCAGCAGCCATTCCCCCGGGACAGGTAACACTGAAGCTTTCTTT. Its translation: CASSHSPGTGNTEAFF.